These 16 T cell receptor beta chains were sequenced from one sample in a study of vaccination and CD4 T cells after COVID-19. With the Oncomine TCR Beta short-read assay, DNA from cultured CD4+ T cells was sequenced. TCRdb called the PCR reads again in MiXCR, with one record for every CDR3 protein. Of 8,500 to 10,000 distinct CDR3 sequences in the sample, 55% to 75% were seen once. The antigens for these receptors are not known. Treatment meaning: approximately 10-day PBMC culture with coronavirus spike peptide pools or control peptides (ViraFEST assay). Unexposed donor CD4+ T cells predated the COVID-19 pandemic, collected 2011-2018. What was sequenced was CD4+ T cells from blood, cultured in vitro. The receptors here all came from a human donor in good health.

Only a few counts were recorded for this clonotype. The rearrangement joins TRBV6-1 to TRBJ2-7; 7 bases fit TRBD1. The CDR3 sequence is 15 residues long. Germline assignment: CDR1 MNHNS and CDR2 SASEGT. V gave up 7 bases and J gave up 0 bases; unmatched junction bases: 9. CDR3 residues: CASTRGTASSYEQYF. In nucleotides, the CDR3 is TGTGCCAGCACCCGTGGGACAGCGAGCTCCTACGAGCAGTACTTC.

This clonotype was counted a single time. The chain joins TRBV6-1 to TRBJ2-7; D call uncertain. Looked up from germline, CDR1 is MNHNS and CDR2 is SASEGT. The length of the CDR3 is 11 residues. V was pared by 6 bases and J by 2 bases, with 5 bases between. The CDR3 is CASRNTYEQYF. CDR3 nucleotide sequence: TGTGCCAGCAGGAATACCTACGAGCAGTACTTC.

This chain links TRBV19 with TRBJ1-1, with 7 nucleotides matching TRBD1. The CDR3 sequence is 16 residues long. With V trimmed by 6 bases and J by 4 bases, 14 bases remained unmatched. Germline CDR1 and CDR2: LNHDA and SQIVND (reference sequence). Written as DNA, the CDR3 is TGTGCCAGTAGGGCGGGAGGAGCAGGGGGTCTCACTGAAGCTTTCTTT. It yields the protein CASRAGGAGGLTEAFF.

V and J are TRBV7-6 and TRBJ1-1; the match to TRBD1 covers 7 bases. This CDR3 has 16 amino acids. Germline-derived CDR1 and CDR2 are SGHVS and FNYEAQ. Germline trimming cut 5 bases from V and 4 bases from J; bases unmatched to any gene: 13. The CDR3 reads CASSILTGEVRTEAFF. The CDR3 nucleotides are TGTGCCAGCAGCATCCTAACAGGGGAAGTGCGCACTGAAGCTTTCTTT.

The DNA of the CDR3 is TGTGCCAGCAGTTACTCCGGGACAGGGATAAACACTGAAGCTTTCTTT. This codes for CASSYSGTGINTEAFF. The chain recombines TRBV6-5 with TRBJ1-1, with TRBD1 matching 9 bases. Germline CDR1 and CDR2: MNHEY and SVGAGI. This CDR3 region has 16 residues. V gave up 0 bases and J gave up 2 bases; unmatched junction bases: 4.

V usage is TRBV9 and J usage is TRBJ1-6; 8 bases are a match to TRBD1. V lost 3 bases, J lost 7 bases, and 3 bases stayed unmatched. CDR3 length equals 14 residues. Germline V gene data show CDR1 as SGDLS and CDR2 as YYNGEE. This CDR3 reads CASSARTGNSPLHF. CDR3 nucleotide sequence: TGTGCCAGCAGCGCCCGGACAGGGAATTCACCCCTCCACTTT.

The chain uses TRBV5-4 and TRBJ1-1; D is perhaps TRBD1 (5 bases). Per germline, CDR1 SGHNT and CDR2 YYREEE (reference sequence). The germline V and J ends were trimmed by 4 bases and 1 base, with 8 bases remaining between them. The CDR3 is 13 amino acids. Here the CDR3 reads CASSPGPNTEAFF. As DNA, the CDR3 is TGTGCCAGCAGCCCGGGACCGAACACTGAAGCTTTCTTT.

The CDR3 reads CASSPPHPRSSYEQYF. As DNA, the CDR3 is TGTGCCAGTAGTCCCCCCCATCCCAGGAGCTCCTACGAGCAGTACTTC. The chain is built from TRBV19 and TRBJ2-7; D is uncertain. Germline V gives CDR1 LNHDA, CDR2 SQIVND (reference sequence). Trimming pared 5 bases from V and 0 bases from J, leaving 17 bases between. CDR3 length equals 16 residues.

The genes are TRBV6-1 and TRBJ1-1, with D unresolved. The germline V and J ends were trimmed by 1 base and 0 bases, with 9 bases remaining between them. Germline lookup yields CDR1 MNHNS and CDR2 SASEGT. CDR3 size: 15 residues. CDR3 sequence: CASSEGVTMNTEAFF. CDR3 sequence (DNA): TGTGCCAGCAGTGAAGGGGTCACAATGAACACTGAAGCTTTCTTT.

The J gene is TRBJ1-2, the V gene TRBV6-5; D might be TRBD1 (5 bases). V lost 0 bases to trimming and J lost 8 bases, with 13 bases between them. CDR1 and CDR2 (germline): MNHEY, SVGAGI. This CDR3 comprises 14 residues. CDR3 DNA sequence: TGTGCCAGCAGTTACTCGAGTGGAGGGGTGGGCTACACCTTC. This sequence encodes CASSYSSGGVGYTF.

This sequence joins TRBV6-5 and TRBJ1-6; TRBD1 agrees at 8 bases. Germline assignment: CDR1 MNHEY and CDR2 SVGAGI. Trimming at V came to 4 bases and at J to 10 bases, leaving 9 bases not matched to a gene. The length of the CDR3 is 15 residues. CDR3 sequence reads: CASSFGQGDRSPLHF. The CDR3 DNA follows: TGTGCCAGCAGTTTCGGACAGGGTGACAGATCACCCCTCCACTTT.

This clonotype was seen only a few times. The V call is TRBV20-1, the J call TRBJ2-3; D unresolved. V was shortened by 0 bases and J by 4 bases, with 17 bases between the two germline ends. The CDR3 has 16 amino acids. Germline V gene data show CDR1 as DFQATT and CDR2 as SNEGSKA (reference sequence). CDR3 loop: CSARDRRLEASDTQYF. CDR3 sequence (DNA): TGCAGTGCTAGAGATCGAAGGCTAGAGGCCTCAGATACGCAGTATTTT.

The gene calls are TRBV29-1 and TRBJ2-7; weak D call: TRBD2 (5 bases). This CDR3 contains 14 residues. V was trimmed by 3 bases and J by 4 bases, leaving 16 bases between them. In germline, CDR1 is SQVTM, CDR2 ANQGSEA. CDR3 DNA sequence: TGCAGCGTTGAGGTCCGGGGAGTTAGGTACGAGCAGTACTTC. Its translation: CSVEVRGVRYEQYF.

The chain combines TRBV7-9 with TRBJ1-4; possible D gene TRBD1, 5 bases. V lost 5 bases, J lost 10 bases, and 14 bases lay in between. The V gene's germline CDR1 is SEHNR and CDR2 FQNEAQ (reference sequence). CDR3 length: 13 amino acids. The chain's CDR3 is CASSGPAGGKLFF. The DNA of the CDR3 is TGTGCCAGCAGCGGCCCCGCGGGGGGAAAACTGTTTTTT.

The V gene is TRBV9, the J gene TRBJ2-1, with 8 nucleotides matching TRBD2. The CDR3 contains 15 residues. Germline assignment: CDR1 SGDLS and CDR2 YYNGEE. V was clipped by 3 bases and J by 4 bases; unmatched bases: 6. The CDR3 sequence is CASSGSGADYNEQFF. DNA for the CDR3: TGTGCCAGCAGCGGTAGCGGGGCAGATTACAATGAGCAGTTCTTC.

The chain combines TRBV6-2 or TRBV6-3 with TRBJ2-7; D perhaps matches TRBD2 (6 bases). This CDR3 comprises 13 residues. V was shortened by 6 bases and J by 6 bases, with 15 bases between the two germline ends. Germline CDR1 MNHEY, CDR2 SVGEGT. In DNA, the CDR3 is TGTGCCAGCAGAGCTAGCGCCACCTTCGAGCAGTACTTC. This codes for CASRASATFEQYF.